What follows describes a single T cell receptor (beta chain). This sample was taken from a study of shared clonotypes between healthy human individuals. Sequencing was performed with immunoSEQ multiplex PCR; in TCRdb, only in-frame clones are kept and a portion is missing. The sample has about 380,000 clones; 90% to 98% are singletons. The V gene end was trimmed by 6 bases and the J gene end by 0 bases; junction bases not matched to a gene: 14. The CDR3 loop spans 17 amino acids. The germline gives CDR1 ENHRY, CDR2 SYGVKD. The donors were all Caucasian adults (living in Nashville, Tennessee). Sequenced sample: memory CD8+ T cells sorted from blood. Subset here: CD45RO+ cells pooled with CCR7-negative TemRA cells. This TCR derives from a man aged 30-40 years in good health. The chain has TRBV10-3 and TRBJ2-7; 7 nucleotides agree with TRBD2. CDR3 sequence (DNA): TGTGCCATCAGCGCGTTATCTCTAGCGGCTAGCTCCTACGAGCAGTACTTC. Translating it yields CAISALSLAASSYEQYF.